This TCR beta chain came from a study of early T cells in non-severe SARS-CoV-2 infection. About the study: Chains were unpaired, as sequencing was done on bulk RNA from unsorted whole blood.

V dropped 3 bases and J dropped 6 bases, with 12 bases sitting between them. The V gene's germline CDR1 is SGHRS and CDR2 YFSETQ. The CDR3 consists of 14 residues. In TCRdb, the 5' RACE reads were re-called with MiXCR into one record per CDR3 protein. The sample holds tens of thousands of distinct CDR3 sequences, 6% to 7% seen once. This clonotype was observed many times. Source material: whole blood. The sequence was obtained from an adult who was a healthcare worker with PCR-confirmed SARS-CoV-2 infection or an uninfected control (not recorded which). J is TRBJ1-4 and V is TRBV5-1; a weak D match, TRBD1 (6 bases). Here the CDR3 reads CASSSGQRDEKLFF. For the CDR3, the DNA is TGCGCCAGCAGCTCCGGACAGAGAGATGAAAAACTGTTTTTT.